The sequence of this T cell receptor beta chain was determined in a study of T-cell memory formation after mild COVID-19. TCRdb reanalysed the 5' RACE reads using MiXCR and keeps one entry per CDR3 protein. The repertoire includes approximately 560,000 distinct CDR3 sequences, roughly 17% of them detected once, and around 7.8% sits in the top ten. The CDR3 consists of 16 residues. The V end was cut by 7 bases, the J end by 7 bases, with 25 bases between. The germline gives CDR1 KGHSH, CDR2 LQKENI. The sequence was obtained from an adult woman who had mild COVID-19 (a few samples of this study predate the infection). Cell type and time point are not known. Sequenced input: PBMCs or a T cell subset sorted from them (not recorded which). The rearrangement links TRBV18 to TRBJ1-1, with a tentative D call TRBD1 (5 bases). In nucleotides, the CDR3 is TGTGCCAGCTACTCCAACCTAGGGATCAGGGTTAATGAAGCTTTCTTT. Protein sequence: CASYSNLGIRVNEAFF.